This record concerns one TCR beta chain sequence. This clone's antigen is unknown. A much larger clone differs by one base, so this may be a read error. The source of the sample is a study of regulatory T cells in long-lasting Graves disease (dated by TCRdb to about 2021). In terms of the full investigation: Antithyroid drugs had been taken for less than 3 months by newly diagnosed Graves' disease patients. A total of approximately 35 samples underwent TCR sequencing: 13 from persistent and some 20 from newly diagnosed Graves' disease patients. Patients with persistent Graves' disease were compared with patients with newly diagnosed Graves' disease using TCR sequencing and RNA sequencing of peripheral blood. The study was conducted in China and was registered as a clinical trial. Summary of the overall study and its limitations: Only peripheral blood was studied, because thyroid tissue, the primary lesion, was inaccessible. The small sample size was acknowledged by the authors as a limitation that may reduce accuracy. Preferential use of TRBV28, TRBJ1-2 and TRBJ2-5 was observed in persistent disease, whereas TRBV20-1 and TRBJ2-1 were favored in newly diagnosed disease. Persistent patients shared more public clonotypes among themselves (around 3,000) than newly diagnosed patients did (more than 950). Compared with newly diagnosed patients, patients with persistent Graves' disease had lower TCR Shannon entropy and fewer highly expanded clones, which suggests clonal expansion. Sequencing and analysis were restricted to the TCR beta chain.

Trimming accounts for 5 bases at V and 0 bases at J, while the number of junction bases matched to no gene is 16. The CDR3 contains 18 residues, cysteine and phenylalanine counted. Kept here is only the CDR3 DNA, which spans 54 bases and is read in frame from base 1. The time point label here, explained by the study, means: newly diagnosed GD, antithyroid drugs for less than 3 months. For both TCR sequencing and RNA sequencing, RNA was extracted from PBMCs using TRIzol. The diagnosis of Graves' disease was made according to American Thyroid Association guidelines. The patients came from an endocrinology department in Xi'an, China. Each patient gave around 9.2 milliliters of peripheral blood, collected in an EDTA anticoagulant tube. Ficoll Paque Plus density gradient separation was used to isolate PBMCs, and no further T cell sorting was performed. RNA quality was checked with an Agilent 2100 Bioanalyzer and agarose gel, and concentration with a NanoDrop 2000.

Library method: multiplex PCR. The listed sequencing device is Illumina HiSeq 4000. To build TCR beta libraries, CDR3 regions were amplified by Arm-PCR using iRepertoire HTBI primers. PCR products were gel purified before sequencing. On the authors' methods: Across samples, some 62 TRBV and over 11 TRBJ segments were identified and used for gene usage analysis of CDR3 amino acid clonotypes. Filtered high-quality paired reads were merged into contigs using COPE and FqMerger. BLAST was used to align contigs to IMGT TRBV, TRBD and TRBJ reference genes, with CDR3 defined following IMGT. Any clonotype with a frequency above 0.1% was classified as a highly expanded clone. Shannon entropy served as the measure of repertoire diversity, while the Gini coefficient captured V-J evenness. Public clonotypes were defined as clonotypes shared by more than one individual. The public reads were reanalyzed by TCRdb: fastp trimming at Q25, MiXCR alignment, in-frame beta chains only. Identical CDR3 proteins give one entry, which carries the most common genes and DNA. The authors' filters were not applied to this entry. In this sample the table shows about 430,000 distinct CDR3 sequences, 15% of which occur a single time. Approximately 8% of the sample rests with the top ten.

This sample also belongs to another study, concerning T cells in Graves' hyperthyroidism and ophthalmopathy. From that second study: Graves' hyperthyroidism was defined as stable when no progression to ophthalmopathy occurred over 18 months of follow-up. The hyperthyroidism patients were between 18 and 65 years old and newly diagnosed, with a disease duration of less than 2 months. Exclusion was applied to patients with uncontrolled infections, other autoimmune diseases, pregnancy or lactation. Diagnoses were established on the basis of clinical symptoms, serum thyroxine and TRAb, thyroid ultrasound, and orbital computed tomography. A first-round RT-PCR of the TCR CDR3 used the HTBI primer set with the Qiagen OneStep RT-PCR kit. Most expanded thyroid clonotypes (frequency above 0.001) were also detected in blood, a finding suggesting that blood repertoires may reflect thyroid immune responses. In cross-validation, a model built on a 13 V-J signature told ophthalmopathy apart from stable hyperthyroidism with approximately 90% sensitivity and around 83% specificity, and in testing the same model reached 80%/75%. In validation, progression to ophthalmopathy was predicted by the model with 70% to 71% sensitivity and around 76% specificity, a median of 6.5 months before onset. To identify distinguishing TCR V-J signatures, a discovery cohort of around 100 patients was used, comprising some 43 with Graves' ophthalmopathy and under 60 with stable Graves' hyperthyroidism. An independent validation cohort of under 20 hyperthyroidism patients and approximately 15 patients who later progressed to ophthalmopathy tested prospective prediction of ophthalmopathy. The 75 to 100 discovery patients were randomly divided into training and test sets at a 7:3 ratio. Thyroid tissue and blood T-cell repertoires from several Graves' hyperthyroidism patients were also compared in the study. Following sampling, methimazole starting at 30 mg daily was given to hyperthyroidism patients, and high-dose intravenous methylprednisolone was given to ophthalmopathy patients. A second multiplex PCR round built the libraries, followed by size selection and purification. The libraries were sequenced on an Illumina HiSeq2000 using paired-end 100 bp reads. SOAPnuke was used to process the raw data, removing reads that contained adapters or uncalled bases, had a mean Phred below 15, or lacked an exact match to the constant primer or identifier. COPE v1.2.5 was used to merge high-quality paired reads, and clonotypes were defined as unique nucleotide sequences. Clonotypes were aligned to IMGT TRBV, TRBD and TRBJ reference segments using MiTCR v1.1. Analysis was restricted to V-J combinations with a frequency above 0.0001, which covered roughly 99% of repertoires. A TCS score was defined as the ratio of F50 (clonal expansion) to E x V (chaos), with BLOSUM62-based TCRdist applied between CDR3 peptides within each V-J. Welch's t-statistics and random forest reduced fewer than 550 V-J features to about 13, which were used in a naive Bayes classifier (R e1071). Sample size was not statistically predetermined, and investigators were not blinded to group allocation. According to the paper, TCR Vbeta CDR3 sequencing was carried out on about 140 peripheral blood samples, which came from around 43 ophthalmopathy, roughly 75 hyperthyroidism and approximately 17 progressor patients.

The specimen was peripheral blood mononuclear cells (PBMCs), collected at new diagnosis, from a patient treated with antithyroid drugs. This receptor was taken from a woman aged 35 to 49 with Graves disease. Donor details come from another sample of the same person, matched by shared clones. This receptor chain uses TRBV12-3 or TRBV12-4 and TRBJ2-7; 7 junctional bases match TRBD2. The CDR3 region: CASSPYLRLAEGSYEQYF. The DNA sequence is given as TGTGCCAGCAGTCCCTACTTGAGACTAGCCGAGGGCTCCTACGAGCAGTACTTC.